The 8 T cell receptor beta chains below come from one sample, sequenced in a study of cytomegalovirus exposure and HLA in healthy donors. The study ran its PCR with 60 Vbeta and 13 Jbeta primers. Profiling relied on immunoSEQ multiplex PCR, and the TCRdb table lists in-frame clones only, not all of them. The profile shows 180,000 or so clones, around 80% of them singletons. The sample consisted of PBMCs. All receptors come from a woman aged 25 to 39 in good health and CMV-seropositive.

The chain employs TRBV19 and TRBJ1-1; no clear D. Trimming shortened V by 1 base and J by 6 bases, and 9 bases separated the two germline ends. The CDR3 totals 13 residues. Per germline, CDR1 LNHDA and CDR2 SQIVND (reference sequence). DNA for the CDR3: TGTGCCAGTAGTATAGGACGGAGCCCTGAAGCTTTCTTT. Translation: CASSIGRSPEAFF.

The chain carries TRBV6-6 and TRBJ2-1; 14 bases map to TRBD2. Germline trimming cut 0 bases from V and 15 bases from J; bases unmatched to any gene: 10. Per the germline V gene, CDR1 is MNHNY and CDR2 is SVGAGI (reference sequence). The CDR3 is 16 amino acids. DNA of the CDR3: TGTGCCAGCAGTTACTCCATCGGTGGACTAGCGGGGGGATCGTTCTTC. Encoded protein: CASSYSIGGLAGGSFF.

This clone came up a few times. The CDR3 loop reads CASGSSGSRDIQYF. The DNA for the CDR3 is TGTGCTAGTGGTTCTAGCGGGAGTCGGGACATTCAGTACTTC. The chain carries TRBV12-5 and TRBJ2-4, with TRBD2 matching over 10 bases. J gave up 8 bases and V 4 bases, and 5 bases lay outside the gene matches. This CDR3 is 14 amino acids long. The V gene's germline CDR1 is LGHNT and CDR2 FRNRAP.

J is TRBJ1-5 and V is TRBV6-1, with 12 bases lining up with TRBD1. This CDR3 comprises 15 residues. With 6 bases clipped from V and 6 bases from J, the junction kept 6 bases outside the gene matches. Germline CDR1 MNHNS, CDR2 SASEGT. The CDR3 loop reads CASRGRDRGLQPQHF. CDR3 coding DNA: TGTGCCAGCAGAGGCCGGGACAGGGGGCTTCAGCCCCAGCATTTT.

This clone was found a few times. J is TRBJ2-1 and V is TRBV5-6; 14 bases agree with TRBD2. The ends lost 4 bases at V and 2 bases at J; junction bases unmatched: 5. CDR3 size: 17 residues. Germline loops: CDR1 SGHDT, CDR2 YYEEEE. CDR3 protein: CASSQGLAGGPYNEQFF. In DNA, the CDR3 is TGTGCCAGCAGCCAAGGACTAGCGGGAGGCCCCTACAATGAGCAGTTCTTC.

J is TRBJ2-5 and V is TRBV9, with 12 bases matching TRBD1. CDR3 size: 18 residues. Looked up from germline, CDR1 is SGDLS and CDR2 is YYNGEE. V shed 0 bases, J shed 2 bases, and the junction held 8 bases outside the gene matches. CDR3 amino acids: CASSVGGTGGTRQETQYF. The CDR3 DNA reads TGTGCCAGCAGCGTAGGTGGGACAGGGGGCACCAGACAAGAGACCCAGTACTTC.

This chain uses TRBV28 with TRBJ2-3; D not resolved. The CDR3 length is 12 residues. The V end was cut by 5 bases, the J end by 0 bases, with 3 bases between. Per the germline V gene, CDR1 is MDHEN and CDR2 is SYDVKM. The CDR3 bases are TGTGCCAGCAGTCAGAGCACAGATACGCAGTATTTT. The encoded protein is CASSQSTDTQYF.

Here the CDR3 reads CASRLAGVYDNEQFF. The CDR3 coding sequence is TGTGCCAGCAGGCTAGCGGGAGTCTACGACAATGAGCAGTTCTTC. The V call is TRBV27, the J call TRBJ2-1; 10 bases are a match to TRBD2. This CDR3 spans 15 amino acids. J was trimmed by 5 bases and V by 6 bases; bases with no gene match: 7. From germline, CDR1 is MNHEY and CDR2 SMNVEV (reference sequence).